The entry below gives a single T cell receptor beta chain sequence along with its context. Its specificity is not known. Template-switching 5'RACE yielded the TCR cDNA; a universal primer site and UMIs were added in the process. TCRdb independently ran MiXCR on the 5' RACE reads; one entry per CDR3 protein. The data show around 340,000 distinct CDR3 sequences, 8.5% to 9% seen once. The sample comes from a study of T cells after yellow fever vaccination. General study findings and limits: A small share of clonotypes appeared in both CD4 and CD8 compartments. Highly abundant clonotypes carried over from the bulk population could end up in FACS-sorted repertoires as contaminants. By day 5 rather than day 15, the secondary response had peaked, though it was weaker.

The CDR3 consists of 15 residues. Trimming at V came to 4 bases and at J to 5 bases, leaving 12 bases not matched to a gene. CDR1 is SGHDT and CDR2 is YYEEEE in the germline V gene. The sequence came from a man between 18 and 29 years old who received the YFV17D yellow fever vaccine. The source was PBMCs, collected on the day of the first yellow fever vaccination. The rearrangement uses TRBV5-6 and TRBJ2-7; 7 positions match TRBD1. CDR3 in DNA: TGTGCCAGCAGCATTACCCCCGGGACAGTGCACGAGCAGTACTTC. Protein product: CASSITPGTVHEQYF.